Described below is a single T cell receptor beta chain sequence and its context. This specimen belongs to a study of T-cell reconstitution after alpha-beta-depleted transplantation in children. Unique molecular identifiers were used to barcode this TCRbeta library. TCRdb used MiXCR to reprocess the PCR reads, holding one entry per CDR3 protein. The sample contains hundreds of thousands of distinct CDR3 sequences, 15% to 20% of which appear only once. The starting material was PBMCs from the stem cell graft donor, obtained from the stem cell graft. This receptor was obtained from a human donor who donated a stem cell graft to a child with acute myeloid leukemia.

The CDR3 nucleotides read TGTGCCAGCAGCTTGTTGGGGACCAACTGGGGCACTGAAGCTTTCTTT. Translating gives CASSLLGTNWGTEAFF. The genes are TRBV5-5 and TRBJ1-1; a possible D gene is TRBD1 (5 bases). Trimming removed 1 base at V and 4 bases at J, with 17 bases between. CDR3 length equals 16 residues. The germline V gene encodes CDR1 SGHKS and CDR2 YYEKEE (reference sequence).